This TCR beta chain was found in a study of control samples from healthy donors and cancer patients. From germline, CDR1 is LGHDT and CDR2 YNNKEL (reference sequence). The V end was cut by 6 bases, the J end by 6 bases, with 14 bases between. This CDR3 is built from 13 residues. This table comes from immunoSEQ multiplex PCR, and its TCRdb copy is limited to in-frame clones, with some not included. Here the sample spans just over 150,000 clones, around 96% being singletons. The rearrangement links TRBV3-1 (or the pseudogene TRBV3-2) to TRBJ1-2; the D is unclear. The sequence was obtained from a woman aged 40 to 50 in good health. Sequenced material: blood. CDR3 in DNA: TGTGCCAGCAGTCCCACTCGAGTGGATGGCTACACCTTC. Its translation: CASSPTRVDGYTF.